One and the same sample provided the 8 T cell receptor beta chains below, sequenced in a study of T cells in Graves' hyperthyroidism and ophthalmopathy. TCR beta CDR3 regions were amplified from RNA transcripts. When the TCR CDR3 underwent first-round RT-PCR, the HTBI primer set was used. TCRdb independently ran MiXCR on the multiplex PCR reads; one entry per CDR3 protein. The sample yields around 500,000 distinct CDR3 sequences, roughly 23% seen once. The sequenced material came from blood. These receptors all come from a woman in her 70s with Graves' ophthalmopathy.

The chain employs TRBV28 and TRBJ2-2; 10 bases agree with TRBD2. Losses at the gene ends were 3 bases for V and 9 bases for J; bases not matched to a gene: 13. Germline V gene sequence: CDR1 MDHEN, CDR2 SYDVKM. The CDR3 is made up of 17 amino acids. For the CDR3, the DNA is TGTGCCAGCAGTTTTCTGAGTAGCGGGAGGTGGACCAGGGAGCTGTTTTTT. It yields the protein CASSFLSSGRWTRELFF.

The chain combines TRBV5-6 with TRBJ1-2; TRBD1 agrees at 9 bases. The CDR3 is 13 residues long. J lost 8 bases, V lost 7 bases, and 9 bases had no gene match. The germline gives CDR1 SGHDT, CDR2 YYEEEE. The CDR3 bases are TGTGCCAGCGGACCGACAGGGGGGTTCGGCTACACCTTC. Its translation: CASGPTGGFGYTF.

This clonotype was seen a few times. This chain joins TRBV7-2 and TRBJ2-7; D is uncertain. CDR1 is SGHTA and CDR2 is FQGNSA in the germline V gene. This CDR3 is 12 amino acids long. Trimming left V 5 bases short and J 3 bases short, with 8 bases between. For the CDR3, the DNA is TGTGCCAGCAGCCCCCAAATCTACGAGCAGTACTTC. This translates into CASSPQIYEQYF.

This clonotype was counted only a few times. The rearrangement links TRBV6-2 or TRBV6-3 to TRBJ1-2; tentatively, D is TRBD1 (5 bases). The V gene lost 3 bases and the J gene lost 2 bases, with 7 bases spanning the gap. From germline, CDR1 is MNHEY and CDR2 SVGEGT. The CDR3 covers 13 residues. The CDR3 DNA is TGTGCCAGCAGTTATGAGGGGAACTATGGCTACACCTTC. This sequence encodes CASSYEGNYGYTF.

The V gene is TRBV27, the J gene TRBJ2-5; D possibly corresponds to TRBD1 (5 bases). The CDR3 has 17 amino acids. Trimming took off 6 bases at V and 1 base at J, with 21 bases between the two ends. The germline CDR1 and CDR2 sequences are MNHEY and SMNVEV (reference sequence). CDR3 protein: CASSPIAPKRGQETQYF. CDR3 in DNA: TGTGCCAGCAGCCCCATAGCCCCCAAAAGGGGCCAAGAGACCCAGTACTTC.

This clonotype was picked up many times. The rearrangement uses TRBV20-1 and TRBJ1-1; D gene ambiguous. The CDR3 length is 12 residues. The V end was cut by 5 bases, the J end by 0 bases, with 7 bases between. Germline lookup yields CDR1 DFQATT and CDR2 SNEGSKA (reference sequence). The CDR3, as DNA: TGCAGTGCTCCTATTATGAACACTGAAGCTTTCTTT. It codes for CSAPIMNTEAFF.

This clonotype occurred a few times. Mismatch with germline at one junction end may stem from a read error. The rearrangement uses TRBV12-3 or TRBV12-4 and TRBJ2-5; no clear D gene. CDR3 length equals 14 residues. The CDR3: CASSPLGGQGTQYF. The CDR3 DNA follows: TGTGCCAGCAGTCCCCTTGGCGGCCAAGGGACCCAGTACTTC.

This clonotype was detected only a few times. The J gene is TRBJ1-5, the V gene TRBV6-5; D is unresolved. The V gene lost 2 bases and the J gene lost 7 bases, with 9 bases spanning the gap. This CDR3 contains 13 residues. CDR1 is MNHEY and CDR2 is SVGAGI in the germline V gene. The DNA for the CDR3 is TGTGCCAGCAGTTACCTGGAAAACCAGCCCCAGCATTTT. Protein product: CASSYLENQPQHF.